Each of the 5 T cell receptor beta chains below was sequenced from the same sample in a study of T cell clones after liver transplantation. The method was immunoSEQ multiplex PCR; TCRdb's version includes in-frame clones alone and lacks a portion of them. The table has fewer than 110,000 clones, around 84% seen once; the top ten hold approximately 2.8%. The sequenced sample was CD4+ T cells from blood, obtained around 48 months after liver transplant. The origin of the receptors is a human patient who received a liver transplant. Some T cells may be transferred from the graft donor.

The CDR3 reads CASSRIWGEGPEKLFF. Here the CDR3 DNA reads TGCGCCAGCAGCCGTATTTGGGGAGAAGGGCCTGAAAAACTGTTTTTT. The rearrangement links TRBV4-3 to TRBJ1-4, with no clear D. CDR1 is LGHNA and CDR2 is YSLEER in the germline V gene. Trimming stripped 4 bases from V and 7 bases from J, with 19 bases between. The CDR3 has 16 amino acids.

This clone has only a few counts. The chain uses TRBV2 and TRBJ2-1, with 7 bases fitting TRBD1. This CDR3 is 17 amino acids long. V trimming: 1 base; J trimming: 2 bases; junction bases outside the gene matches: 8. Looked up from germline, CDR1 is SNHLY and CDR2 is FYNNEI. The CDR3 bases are TGTGCCAGCAGTGAAGGTCGACAGGGCCGTACCTACAATGAGCAGTTCTTC. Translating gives CASSEGRQGRTYNEQFF.

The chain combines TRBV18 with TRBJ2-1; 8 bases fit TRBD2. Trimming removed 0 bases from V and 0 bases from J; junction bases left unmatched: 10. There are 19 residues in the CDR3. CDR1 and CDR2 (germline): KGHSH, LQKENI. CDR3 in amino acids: CASSPPGGRSGSSYNEQFF. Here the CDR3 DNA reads TGTGCCAGCTCACCACCGGGGGGACGGAGCGGGAGCTCCTACAATGAGCAGTTCTTC.

CDR3 amino acids: CASKAWLAVRDTQYF. The CDR3 DNA sequence: TGTGCCAGCAAAGCGTGGCTAGCGGTCAGAGATACGCAGTATTTT. The J gene is TRBJ2-3, the V gene TRBV7-9, with 7 bases identical to TRBD2. V was pared by 7 bases and J by 5 bases, with 12 bases of the junction left unmatched. Germline assignment: CDR1 SEHNR and CDR2 FQNEAQ (reference sequence). The CDR3 totals 15 residues. The full variable domain, completed using reference TRBV7-9 and TRBJ2-3, is DTGVSQNPRHKITKRGQNVTFRCDPISEHNRLYWYRQTLGQGPEFLTYFQNEAQLEKSRLLSDRFSAERPKGSFSTLEIQRTEQGDSAMYLCASKAWLAVRDTQYFGPGTRLTVL.

The CDR3: CASSEHPVRRQFF. CDR3 DNA: TGTGCCAGCAGTGAACACCCCGTCCGAAGGCAGTTCTTC. The chain has TRBV25-1 and TRBJ2-1; the D is unclear. The CDR3 spans 13 residues. CDR1 is MGHDK, CDR2 SYGVNS, per germline. V shed 2 bases and J shed 12 bases, with 14 bases lying between them.